This T cell receptor (beta chain) was sequenced during a study of T cell responses to AZD1222 COVID-19 vaccine. Method: immunoSEQ multiplex PCR; TCRdb's copy keeps in-frame clones and lacks some. Of about 160,000 clones listed, about 90% are singletons. Turning to this clone: Its antigen is unidentified.

Findings and limits, study-wide: Of spike-specific TCRs, nearly half reportedly target regions left unmutated in variants. CD4 TCRs linked to vaccination spanned spike, dominating at 160-218 and 743-854. Clonal diversity was possibly underestimated, and the donors were mostly white British, with more females. Baseline seropositives among AZD1222 recipients totaled only five or six.

V shed 4 bases and J shed 1 base, with 17 bases lying between them. The CDR3 consists of 17 residues. Germline V lookup: CDR1 KGHSH, CDR2 LQKENI. Sequences were derived from peripheral blood, sampled on day 0 of AZD1222 vaccination. The sequence came from an adult in good health. The V call is TRBV18, the J call TRBJ2-1, with D possibly matching TRBD1 (6 bases). CDR3 residues: CASSLAPGQQSYNEQFF. In nucleotides, the CDR3 is TGTGCCAGCTCACTCGCCCCTGGACAGCAATCCTACAATGAGCAGTTCTTC.